Presented here are 30 T cell receptor beta chains from one specimen sequenced in a study of shared clonotypes between healthy human individuals. Sequenced by immunoSEQ multiplex PCR; TCRdb stores in-frame clones only, minus some. The sample has more than 1,200,000 clones; approximately 98.5% are singletons. The sample taken for sequencing was naive CD4+ T cells sorted from blood. Subset indicated: CD45RA+ positively selected. These receptors came from a man under 40 in good health.

The chain joins TRBV4-3 to TRBJ1-5; D remains ambiguous. The length of the CDR3 is 16 residues. V gave up 0 bases and J gave up 3 bases, with 12 bases separating them. Germline V gene sequence: CDR1 LGHNA, CDR2 YSLEER. The CDR3 bases are TGCGCCAGCAGCCAAGATTTTAGGCAGGACAATCAGCCCCAGCATTTT. Translated, it gives CASSQDFRQDNQPQHF.

V gene TRBV11-2 combines with J gene TRBJ1-5; maybe TRBD1 (6 bases). The CDR3 covers 14 residues. V was pared by 4 bases and J by 6 bases, with 13 bases between. Germline V gene sequence: CDR1 SGHAT, CDR2 FQNNGV. The CDR3 region is CASSSGTLTQPQHF. In DNA form, the CDR3 reads TGTGCCAGCAGCTCAGGGACACTCACTCAGCCCCAGCATTTT.

This chain joins TRBV4-2 and TRBJ2-3; D is unclear. The V gene's germline CDR1 is LGHNA and CDR2 YNFKEQ. The CDR3 covers 15 residues. Trimming took off 1 base at V and 0 bases at J, with 8 bases between the two ends. The CDR3 loop reads CASSQAASSTDTQYF. The DNA of the CDR3 is TGTGCCAGCAGCCAAGCGGCTTCTAGCACAGATACGCAGTATTTT.

This chain connects TRBV28 to TRBJ2-1, with D possibly matching TRBD1 (7 bases). V dropped 5 bases and J dropped 1 base, with 18 bases sitting between them. CDR3 length: 17 amino acids. The germline V gene encodes CDR1 MDHEN and CDR2 SYDVKM. In DNA, the CDR3 is TGTGCCAGCAGTAAATATAGGGGGGACAGTTCCTACAATGAGCAGTTCTTC. It encodes CASSKYRGDSSYNEQFF. Filled out from reference TRBV28 and TRBJ2-1, the complete variable domain reads DVKVTQSSRYLVKRTGEKVFLECVQDMDHENMFWYRQDPGLGLRLIYFSYDVKMKEKGDIPEGYSVSREKKERFSLILESASTNQTSMYLCASSKYRGDSSYNEQFFGPGTRLTVL.

Note on this clone: This sample includes further DNA sequences coding for the same CDR3. This rearrangement joins TRBV5-1 to TRBJ2-7; perhaps TRBD1 as D (6 bases). This CDR3 is 14 amino acids long. The germline gives CDR1 SGHRS, CDR2 YFSETQ. V was trimmed by 1 base and J by 2 bases, leaving 10 bases between them. CDR3 in DNA: TGCGCCAGCAGCTTGAGGGGGTCCCCCTACGAGCAGTACTTC. Its translation is CASSLRGSPYEQYF.

The rearrangement links TRBV28 to TRBJ1-4, with D perhaps matching TRBD1 (5 bases). Germline V CDR1 and CDR2: MDHEN, SYDVKM. V lost 5 bases, J lost 8 bases, and 15 bases lay in between. The CDR3 extends over 14 amino acids. The CDR3 bases are TGTGCCAGCAGTCCAGGCGGGGGAACCGAAAAACTGTTTTTT. Its protein product is CASSPGGGTEKLFF.

This clone was found once. The V and J genes are TRBV7-8 and TRBJ1-4; no clear D gene. The V end was cut by 1 base, the J end by 7 bases, with 4 bases between. CDR3 length equals 12 residues. In germline, CDR1 is SGHVS, CDR2 FQNEAQ. The CDR3 loop is CASSLEVEKLFF. The CDR3 DNA is TGTGCCAGCAGCTTAGAGGTTGAAAAACTGTTTTTT.

As for this clone: Other DNA sequences within the sample encode an identical CDR3. The rearrangement joins TRBV6-5 to TRBJ1-5; possibly TRBD1 for D (6 bases). Trimming shortened V by 0 bases and J by 5 bases, and 8 bases separated the two germline ends. Germline CDR1 is MNHEY and CDR2 is SVGAGI. This CDR3 is 14 amino acids long. CDR3 nucleotides: TGTGCCAGCAGTTACTCGGGGGCCGATCAGCCCCAGCATTTT. It is translated as CASSYSGADQPQHF.

Concerning this clone itself: Other nucleotide sequences in the sample specify the same CDR3. The V and J genes are TRBV28 and TRBJ1-1; D gene uncertain. V was shortened by 8 bases and J by 5 bases, with 6 bases between the two germline ends. The CDR3 consists of 10 residues. Looked up from germline, CDR1 is MDHEN and CDR2 is SYDVKM. CDR3 residues: CASFGTEAFF. The CDR3 DNA follows: TGTGCCAGCTTTGGGACTGAAGCTTTCTTT.

V is TRBV9 and J is TRBJ2-2; possible D gene TRBD2, 6 bases. The germline V gene encodes CDR1 SGDLS and CDR2 YYNGEE. Trimming left V 4 bases short and J 3 bases short, with 7 bases between. There are 13 residues in the CDR3. The CDR3 region is CASSRDYTGELFF. In nucleotides, the CDR3 is TGTGCCAGCAGCCGGGACTACACCGGGGAGCTGTTTTTT. Drawing the rest from reference TRBV9 and TRBJ2-2, the complete variable domain is DSGVTQTPKHLITATGQRVTLRCSPRSGDLSVYWYQQSLDQGLQFLIQYYNGEERAKGNILERFSAQQFPDLHSELNLSSLELGDSALYFCASSRDYTGELFFGEGSRLTVL.

CDR3 bases: TGTGCCACCAGCGGGATGGACAGACCGGATGAAAAACTGTTTTTT. Protein: CATSGMDRPDEKLFF. The chain carries TRBV15 and TRBJ1-4, with a tentative D call TRBD1 (6 bases). Deletions cut 5 bases from V and 6 bases from J, with 16 bases between. The germline gives CDR1 LNHNV, CDR2 YYDKDF (reference sequence). The CDR3 consists of 15 residues.

This chain connects TRBV19 to TRBJ1-3; a weak D match, TRBD1 (6 bases). The CDR3 loop spans 16 amino acids. Trimming stripped 6 bases from V and 0 bases from J, with 15 bases between. Germline values: CDR1 LNHDA, CDR2 SQIVND (reference sequence). The CDR3 is CASSPWGQTSGNTIYF. In DNA, the CDR3 is TGTGCCAGTAGCCCATGGGGGCAGACCTCTGGAAACACCATATATTTT.

This clone was counted once. Other DNA sequences in this sample translate to the same CDR3. The V call is TRBV6-5, the J call TRBJ2-5, with D perhaps being TRBD1 or TRBD2 (6 bases each). Trimming pared 2 bases from V and 5 bases from J, leaving 9 bases between. Germline CDR1 and CDR2: MNHEY and SVGAGI. The CDR3 has 13 residues. In DNA, the CDR3 is TGTGCCAGCAGTTACCGGGGGCGGGAGACCCAGTACTTC. Translated: CASSYRGRETQYF.

Comment on this clone: This sample also contains other DNA sequences that code for the same CDR3. The V call is TRBV7-6, the J call TRBJ1-1; D gene unclear. The V end was cut by 2 bases, the J end by 1 base, with 5 bases between. Germline V CDR1 and CDR2: SGHVS, FNYEAQ. The CDR3 is made up of 13 amino acids. CDR3 protein: CASSLSQNTEAFF. CDR3 sequence (DNA): TGTGCCAGCAGCTTAAGCCAGAACACTGAAGCTTTCTTT.

The chain carries TRBV5-1 and TRBJ2-7; D is unresolved. Trimming took off 1 base at V and 6 bases at J, with 11 bases between the two ends. Per the germline V gene, CDR1 is SGHRS and CDR2 is YFSETQ. CDR3 length: 13 amino acids. This CDR3 is CASSLPQAGEQYF. The CDR3 DNA reads TGCGCCAGCAGCTTGCCCCAGGCAGGCGAGCAGTACTTC.

The chain employs TRBV19 and TRBJ2-4; the match to TRBD1 covers 8 bases. The germline gives CDR1 LNHDA, CDR2 SQIVND (reference sequence). The CDR3 has 18 residues. V lost 4 bases, J lost 0 bases, and 11 bases stayed unmatched. The CDR3 coding sequence is TGTGCCAGTAGTACGGGTTGGGGACAGGCTCTAGCCAAAAACATTCAGTACTTC. The encoded protein is CASSTGWGQALAKNIQYF.

The gene calls are TRBV18 and TRBJ1-3, with D possibly being TRBD1 (6 bases). The CDR3 consists of 17 residues. Germline values: CDR1 KGHSH, CDR2 LQKENI. The V end lost 3 bases, the J end lost 4 bases, and 19 bases lay between the germline ends. This chain's CDR3 is CASSPLTLQGTGNTIYF. In nucleotides, the CDR3 is TGTGCCAGCTCACCGTTAACGCTACAGGGTACCGGAAACACCATATATTTT.

The V call is TRBV18, the J call TRBJ2-1, with a possible D match to TRBD2 (6 bases). V lost 2 bases and J lost 3, with 11 bases in between. Germline CDR1 is KGHSH and CDR2 is LQKENI. This CDR3 has 15 amino acids. CDR3: CASSPSGQDYNEQFF. CDR3 DNA sequence: TGTGCCAGCTCACCAAGCGGGCAGGACTACAATGAGCAGTTCTTC.

This chain's CDR3 is CASSGTPGTQYF. The DNA of the CDR3 is TGTGCCAGCAGCGGAACCCCGGGAACCCAGTACTTC. The chain joins TRBV9 to TRBJ2-5; D is possibly TRBD2 (5 bases). V lost 3 bases and J lost 8, with 11 bases in between. This CDR3 is built from 12 residues. The germline V gene encodes CDR1 SGDLS and CDR2 YYNGEE.

This rearrangement joins TRBV4-3 to TRBJ2-1; 14 bases agree with TRBD2. The CDR3 has 17 residues. Germline lookup yields CDR1 LGHNA and CDR2 YSLEER. V dropped 4 bases and J dropped 3; count of bases not matched to a gene: 5. Written as DNA, the CDR3 is TGCGCCAGCAGCCGAGGGACTAGCGGGGGCAGCTACAATGAGCAGTTCTTC. This encodes CASSRGTSGGSYNEQFF.

The CDR3 DNA reads as TGTGCCATCAGGCTGGACACGAAGGTCTCAGGTGAAGCTTTCTTT. Translation gives CAIRLDTKVSGEAFF. The chain joins TRBV10-3 to TRBJ1-1; perhaps TRBD1 as D (5 bases). V lost 6 bases and J lost 7, with 21 bases in between. The CDR3 has 15 amino acids. Germline-derived CDR1 and CDR2 are ENHRY and SYGVKD.

The chain combines TRBV5-1 with TRBJ2-7; D possibly corresponds to TRBD2 (5 bases). Germline V lookup: CDR1 SGHRS, CDR2 YFSETQ. Deletions cut 4 bases from V and 2 bases from J, with 10 bases between. CDR3 length: 13 amino acids. The DNA for the CDR3 is TGCGCCAGCAGCCTGGAGGATACCTACGAGCAGTACTTC. It specifies CASSLEDTYEQYF. The full variable domain, rest sourced from reference TRBV5-1 and TRBJ2-7, is KAGVTQTPRYLIKTRGQQVTLSCSPISGHRSVSWYQQTPGQGLQFLFEYFSETQRNKGNFPGRFSGRQFSNSRSEMNVSTLELGDSALYLCASSLEDTYEQYFGPGTRLTVT.

The gene calls are TRBV15 and TRBJ2-1, with 13 bases identical to TRBD2. V lost 3 bases and J lost 8; bases outside the gene matches: 7. CDR3 length: 16 residues. Germline V gives CDR1 LNHNV, CDR2 YYDKDF (reference sequence). The DNA of the CDR3 is TGTGCCACCAGCAGGGGACTAGCGGGATATCTGGATGAGCAGTTCTTC. Residues: CATSRGLAGYLDEQFF.

The chain couples TRBV7-2 to TRBJ2-1, with 11 bases lining up with TRBD1. This CDR3 comprises 15 residues. V shed 7 bases and J 9 bases; nucleotides not matched to a gene: 11. From germline, CDR1 is SGHTA and CDR2 FQGNSA. The CDR3 is CASIPLGTGGSEQFF. CDR3 sequence (DNA): TGTGCCAGCATCCCACTAGGGACAGGGGGATCTGAGCAGTTCTTC. The whole variable domain, filled in from reference TRBV7-2 and TRBJ2-1, reads GAGVSQSPSNKVTEKGKDVELRCDPISGHTALYWYRQSLGQGLEFLIYFQGNSAPDKSGLPSDRFSAERTGGSVSTLTIQRTQQEDSAVYLCASIPLGTGGSEQFFGPGTRLTVL.

The chain joins TRBV10-3 to TRBJ2-1; D call uncertain. Trimming removed 11 bases at V and 2 bases at J, with 16 bases between. CDR3 length equals 14 residues. Germline lookup yields CDR1 ENHRY and CDR2 SYGVKD. The CDR3 spells CAAAPAVAYNEQFF. The CDR3 DNA reads as TGTGCCGCGGCCCCGGCGGTCGCCTACAATGAGCAGTTCTTC.

The genes are TRBV5-4 and TRBJ1-1; D gene uncertain. CDR1 is SGHNT and CDR2 is YYREEE in the germline V gene (reference sequence). The CDR3 is 15 residues long. V gave up 2 bases and J gave up 1 base, with 12 bases separating them. CDR3 nucleotide sequence: TGTGCCAGCAGCTTTAATCGTTTGGGGAACACTGAAGCTTTCTTT. This gives the protein CASSFNRLGNTEAFF.

V usage is TRBV18 and J usage is TRBJ1-4; D unresolved. The germline gives CDR1 KGHSH, CDR2 LQKENI. Deletions cut 4 bases from V and 0 bases from J, with 15 bases between. This CDR3 is built from 17 residues. The CDR3 protein is CASSQAYSLSTNEKLFF. DNA for the CDR3: TGTGCCAGCTCACAAGCATACAGCCTTTCAACTAATGAAAAACTGTTTTTT.

This rearrangement joins TRBV5-4 to TRBJ2-5; 10 bases are a match to TRBD2. The CDR3 sequence is 15 residues long. Germline V gene lookup returns CDR1 SGHNT and CDR2 YYREEE (reference sequence). Trimming cost V 3 bases and J 2 bases; bases outside gene matches: 4. The chain's CDR3 is CASSWAAGGQETQYF. In DNA form, the CDR3 reads TGTGCCAGCAGCTGGGCAGCGGGAGGGCAAGAGACCCAGTACTTC.

The chain combines TRBV5-6 with TRBJ1-1, with D uncertain. CDR3 length equals 14 residues. The ends were cut back, 4 bases at V and 3 bases at J, with 13 bases in the middle. Germline lookup yields CDR1 SGHDT and CDR2 YYEEEE. In DNA, the CDR3 is TGTGCCAGCAGCCGCCAGGTGGTGGACACTGAAGCTTTCTTT. It yields the protein CASSRQVVDTEAFF.

The chain couples TRBV2 to TRBJ1-2; 7 nucleotides match TRBD1. The length of the CDR3 is 15 residues. The germline gives CDR1 SNHLY, CDR2 FYNNEI. Trimming at V came to 1 base and at J to 4 bases, leaving 6 bases not matched to a gene. CDR3 sequence: CASSEGIRGTYGYTF. The CDR3 nucleotides are TGTGCCAGCAGTGAAGGGATCAGGGGGACCTATGGCTACACCTTC.